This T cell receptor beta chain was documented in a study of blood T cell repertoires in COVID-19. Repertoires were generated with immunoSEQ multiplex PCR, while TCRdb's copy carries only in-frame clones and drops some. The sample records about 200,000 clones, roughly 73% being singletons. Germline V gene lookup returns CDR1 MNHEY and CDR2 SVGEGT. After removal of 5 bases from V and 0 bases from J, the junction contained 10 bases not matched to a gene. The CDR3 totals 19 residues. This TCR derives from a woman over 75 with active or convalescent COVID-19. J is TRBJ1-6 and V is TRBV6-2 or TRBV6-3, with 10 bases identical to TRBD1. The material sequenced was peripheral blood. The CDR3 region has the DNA TGTGCCAGCAGTGTCGAGGGGACAGGGGCCGTCTCCTATAATTCACCCCTCCACTTT. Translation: CASSVEGTGAVSYNSPLHF.